These 19 T cell receptor beta chains were sequenced from one sample in a study of human T cells and chemical hapten exposure. As to time point: patch test 3, about 24 weeks after DPC sensitization. The treatment is: therapeutic diphenylcyclopropenone sensitization with weekly scalp DPC. TCRdb re-called the RACE reads through MiXCR, storing one row per CDR3 protein. The sample comprises 90,000 to 110,000 distinct CDR3 sequences, under 40% of which are singletons, and 2.5% to 3% rests with the top ten. The specimen comprised whole blood, sampled in connection with sensitization to the hapten diphenylcyclopropenone (DPC). The origin of the receptors is a man aged 40-50 years with alopecia areata. Some clones in this sample may be carry-over from other donors' samples.

This clonotype was observed a few times. This sequence joins TRBV5-6 and TRBJ2-1; a weak D match, TRBD1 (7 bases). The CDR3 runs to 15 residues. Germline assignment: CDR1 SGHDT and CDR2 YYEEEE. Between the trimmed V and J ends, which lost 4 bases and 9 bases, there was a span of 20 bases. The CDR3 nucleotides read TGTGCCAGCAGCAAAGACAGGGCGGGGCGCGGTGAGCAGTTCTTC. Translating it yields CASSKDRAGRGEQFF.

The table lists this clonotype with a few counts. The rearrangement uses TRBV3-1 and TRBJ2-1, with no clear D. The germline V gene encodes CDR1 LGHDT and CDR2 YNNKEL (reference sequence). V dropped 0 bases and J dropped 12 bases, with 6 bases sitting between them. The CDR3 runs 11 residues. CDR3 amino acids: CASSQDSRQFF. The CDR3 nucleotides read TGTGCCAGCAGCCAAGATTCTCGGCAGTTCTTC.

This chain connects TRBV28 to TRBJ1-1, with D possibly matching TRBD1 (5 bases). This CDR3 region has 15 residues. The germline V and J ends were trimmed by 2 bases and 0 bases, with 10 bases remaining between them. The germline V gene encodes CDR1 MDHEN and CDR2 SYDVKM. As DNA, the CDR3 is TGTGCCAGCAGTTTAGTCGGGGGTGTGAACACTGAAGCTTTCTTT. Translating gives CASSLVGGVNTEAFF.

The rearrangement joins TRBV27 to TRBJ2-5, with D unresolved. Germline V gene data show CDR1 as MNHEY and CDR2 as SMNVEV (reference sequence). This CDR3 contains 13 residues. V lost 0 bases, J lost 5 bases, and 7 bases lay in between. CDR3 sequence (DNA): TGTGCCAGCAGTTTATCGATGAAGGAGACCCAGTACTTC. Protein: CASSLSMKETQYF.

This clonotype has just one count. The chain employs TRBV27 and TRBJ1-2; D is uncertain. Germline loops: CDR1 MNHEY, CDR2 SMNVEV (reference sequence). The CDR3 consists of 15 residues. The V end lost 4 bases, the J end lost 7 bases, and 19 bases lay between the germline ends. The chain's CDR3 is CASSSPTGFGGGYTF. CDR3 bases: TGTGCCAGCAGTTCCCCGACGGGGTTTGGAGGTGGCTACACCTTC.

This clonotype was seen a few times. The junction differs from germline at one of its ends, possibly a read error. The chain uses TRBV6-2 or TRBV6-3 and TRBJ2-1; 7 bases map to TRBD2. In germline, CDR1 is MNHEY, CDR2 SVGEGT. The CDR3 length is 12 residues. The CDR3 coding sequence is TGTGCCAGCAGTTACGGACCCTCGGGGAGGGTCTTC. Protein sequence: CASSYGPSGRVF.

The chain links TRBV7-2 to TRBJ2-3; 10 nucleotides line up with TRBD2. Germline-derived CDR1 and CDR2 are SGHTA and FQGNSA. The CDR3 extends over 16 amino acids. V lost 0 bases, J lost 4 bases, and 4 bases stayed unmatched. CDR3 nucleotides: TGTGCCAGCAGCTTAGCGCCGGGACTAGCGTCAGATACGCAGTATTTT. The encoded protein is CASSLAPGLASDTQYF.

Only a few counts were recorded for this clonotype. The genes are TRBV28 and TRBJ1-5, with TRBD1 identical over 7 bases. CDR3 length: 13 residues. J lost 3 bases, V lost 8 bases, and 4 bases had no gene match. CDR1 is MDHEN and CDR2 is SYDVKM in the germline V gene. CDR3 nucleotide sequence: TGTGCCAGCGTGGGACAGCCCAATCAGCCCCAGCATTTT. Its translation is CASVGQPNQPQHF.

The chain employs TRBV5-1 and TRBJ2-1; 9 bases are shared with TRBD2. In germline, CDR1 is SGHRS, CDR2 YFSETQ. With 4 bases clipped from V and 6 bases from J, the junction kept 11 bases outside the gene matches. This CDR3 is built from 16 residues. The CDR3 spells CASSPLSGRPSNEQFF. The CDR3 region has the DNA TGCGCCAGCAGCCCCCTGAGCGGGAGGCCCTCCAATGAGCAGTTCTTC.

The chain links TRBV2 to TRBJ2-5, with D maybe TRBD1 (5 bases). V shed 6 bases and J shed 0 bases, with 14 bases lying between them. The CDR3 runs to 15 residues. The germline V gene has CDR1 SNHLY and CDR2 FYNNEI. The CDR3 sequence is CASRPTEFYQETQYF. In DNA, the CDR3 is TGTGCCAGCAGACCGACAGAATTCTACCAAGAGACCCAGTACTTC.

This clonotype was picked up a small number of times. The rearrangement joins TRBV20-1 to TRBJ2-3; possibly TRBD2 for D (6 bases). Per the germline V gene, CDR1 is DFQATT and CDR2 is SNEGSKA (reference sequence). V dropped 4 bases and J dropped 2 bases, with 13 bases sitting between them. The CDR3 consists of 14 residues. CDR3 sequence reads: CSATTGLITDTQYF. CDR3 in DNA: TGCAGTGCTACTACGGGACTCATCACAGATACGCAGTATTTT.

The gene calls are TRBV28 and TRBJ2-5; 9 positions agree with TRBD2. The CDR3 contains 15 residues. The germline V gene encodes CDR1 MDHEN and CDR2 SYDVKM. The junction had 8 bases not matched to a gene; V was cut back by 5 bases and J by 4 bases. The CDR3 sequence is CASSTRAGGGETQYF. CDR3 in DNA: TGTGCCAGCAGTACGCGAGCGGGAGGTGGAGAGACCCAGTACTTC.

This clonotype occurred once. The junction differs from germline at one of its ends, possibly a read error. This chain links TRBV7-7 with TRBJ2-3, with D maybe TRBD2 (6 bases). Germline lookup yields CDR1 SSHAT and CDR2 FNYEAQ (reference sequence). This CDR3 spans 23 amino acids. CDR3 sequence (DNA): TGTGCTAGCAGCTTAGCGGTCGGGTGTACTCTCCAACCTCTACATCGTCGGCCAGATACGCAGTATTTT. Translating it yields CASSLAVGCTLQPLHRRPDTQYF.

A few counts support this clonotype. The chain couples TRBV29-1 to TRBJ2-5, with TRBD2 matching 12 bases. Germline V gives CDR1 SQVTM, CDR2 ANQGSEA. The CDR3 length is 17 residues. Losses at the gene ends were 0 bases for V and 9 bases for J; bases not matched to a gene: 14. CDR3 amino acids: CSVEDRLAGGSAGAQYF. In DNA form, the CDR3 reads TGCAGCGTTGAAGATCGGCTAGCGGGAGGGTCCGCAGGGGCCCAGTACTTC.

Here the CDR3 DNA reads TGCAGTGCTAGTGGCGGAGCCTACGAGCAGTACGTC. Translated: CSASGGAYEQYV. The V and J genes are TRBV20-1 and TRBJ2-7; D unclear. CDR3 size: 12 residues. Germline V lookup: CDR1 DFQATT, CDR2 SNEGSKA (reference sequence). Trimming cost V 3 bases and J 2 bases, with 8 bases left between them.

The chain is built from TRBV7-9 and TRBJ2-7, with TRBD2 matching over 8 bases. Germline V gives CDR1 SEHNR, CDR2 FQNEAQ (reference sequence). The CDR3 extends over 15 amino acids. The V gene end was trimmed by 1 base and the J gene end by 5 bases; junction bases not matched to a gene: 7. The DNA for the CDR3 is TGTGCCAGCAGCTTAGGGGGTAGCGGGATGAACGAGCAGTACGTC. Its protein is CASSLGGSGMNEQYV.

This clonotype was picked up many times. The chain joins TRBV24-1 to TRBJ2-2; possibly TRBD1 or TRBD2 for D (5 bases each). Trimming took off 12 bases at V and 2 bases at J, with 15 bases between the two ends. This CDR3 region has 14 residues. Germline V gene data show CDR1 as KGHDR and CDR2 as SFDVKD. CDR3 residues: CAAGRGTNTGELFF. CDR3 coding DNA: TGTGCCGCAGGCCGAGGGACCAACACCGGGGAGCTGTTTTTT.

This clonotype was seen a few times. V and J are TRBV12-3 or TRBV12-4 and TRBJ2-5; 8 nucleotides match TRBD1. With V trimmed by 6 bases and J by 3 bases, 3 bases remained unmatched. CDR3 size: 13 residues. CDR3 region: CASRQGAKETQYF. Here the CDR3 DNA reads TGTGCCAGCAGGCAGGGGGCCAAAGAGACCCAGTACTTC.

The gene calls are TRBV6-4 and TRBJ2-3; 11 bases fit TRBD2. Germline CDR1 and CDR2: MRHNA and SNTAGT. The CDR3 extends over 14 amino acids. V was pared by 4 bases and J by 3 bases, with 0 bases of the junction left unmatched. CDR3 sequence: CASSGTSGTDTQYF. DNA of the CDR3: TGTGCCAGCAGTGGGACTAGCGGGACAGATACGCAGTATTTT.